This record looks at one T cell receptor beta chain sequence and its context. Per the study methods: Amplification of reference gene primers provided the estimated nucleated cell counts. Measured with immunoSEQ multiplex PCR; TCRdb has only the in-frame clones, and not every one. From that table come the V and J calls and clone size; the DNA was used to work out D and trimming. The table includes roughly 200,000 clones, around 91% detected once. The source of the sample is a study of blood T cell repertoires in COVID-19. Whole-study context: Samples taken during acute and convalescent COVID-19 were collected in the United States, Italy and Spain. The cDNA or gDNA used as material had been derived from T cells, B-cell-depleted T cells, or PBMCs.

Per germline, CDR1 LGHNA and CDR2 YNFKEQ. The CDR3 spans 15 residues. V shed 0 bases and J shed 0 bases, with 6 bases lying between them. This rearrangement joins TRBV4-2 to TRBJ1-5; D is unclear. The sequencing sample was made of peripheral blood. The source is a man between 45 and 60 years old with acute or convalescent COVID-19. The DNA of the CDR3 is TGTGCCAGCAGCCAAGAAACAGCTAGCAATCAGCCCCAGCATTTT. Translated, it gives CASSQETASNQPQHF.